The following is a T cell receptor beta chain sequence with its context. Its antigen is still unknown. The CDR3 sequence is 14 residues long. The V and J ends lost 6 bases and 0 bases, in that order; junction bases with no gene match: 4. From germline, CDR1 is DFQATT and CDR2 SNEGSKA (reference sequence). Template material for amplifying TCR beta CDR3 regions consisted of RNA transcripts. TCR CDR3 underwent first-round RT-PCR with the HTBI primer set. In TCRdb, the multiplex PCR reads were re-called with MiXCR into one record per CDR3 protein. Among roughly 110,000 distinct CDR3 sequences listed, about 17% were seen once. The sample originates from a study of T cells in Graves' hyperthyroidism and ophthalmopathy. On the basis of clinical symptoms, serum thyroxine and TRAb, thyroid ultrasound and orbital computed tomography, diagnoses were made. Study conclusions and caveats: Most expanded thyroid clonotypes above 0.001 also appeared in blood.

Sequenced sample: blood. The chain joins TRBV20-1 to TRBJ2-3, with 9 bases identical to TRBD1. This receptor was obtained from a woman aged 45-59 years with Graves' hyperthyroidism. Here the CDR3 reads CSALQGASTDTQYF. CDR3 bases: TGCAGTGCCCTACAGGGGGCTAGCACAGATACGCAGTATTTT.